The clone carrying this TCR beta chain was seen only a few times. This CDR3 spans 13 amino acids. CDR1 is SNHLY and CDR2 is FYNNEI in the germline V gene. The V end was cut by 1 base, the J end by 7 bases, with 11 bases between. Running of the v3.0 immunoSEQ assay took place at survey level. Libraries were prepared by immunoSEQ multiplex PCR; TCRdb keeps only in-frame clonotypes and omits some of them. The sample has about 22,000 clones, roughly 84% seen once. The sample belongs to a study of long-term antiretroviral therapy in people with HIV. This TCR came from a man aged 30-40 years with HIV. The sample here was unsorted PBMCs, taken about 6.1 years after starting antiretroviral therapy. The J gene is TRBJ2-7, the V gene TRBV2; no definite D call. CDR3 bases: TGTGCCAGCAGTGAAGGCGGCAGCTCAGAGCAGTACTTC. Amino acid sequence: CASSEGGSSEQYF.